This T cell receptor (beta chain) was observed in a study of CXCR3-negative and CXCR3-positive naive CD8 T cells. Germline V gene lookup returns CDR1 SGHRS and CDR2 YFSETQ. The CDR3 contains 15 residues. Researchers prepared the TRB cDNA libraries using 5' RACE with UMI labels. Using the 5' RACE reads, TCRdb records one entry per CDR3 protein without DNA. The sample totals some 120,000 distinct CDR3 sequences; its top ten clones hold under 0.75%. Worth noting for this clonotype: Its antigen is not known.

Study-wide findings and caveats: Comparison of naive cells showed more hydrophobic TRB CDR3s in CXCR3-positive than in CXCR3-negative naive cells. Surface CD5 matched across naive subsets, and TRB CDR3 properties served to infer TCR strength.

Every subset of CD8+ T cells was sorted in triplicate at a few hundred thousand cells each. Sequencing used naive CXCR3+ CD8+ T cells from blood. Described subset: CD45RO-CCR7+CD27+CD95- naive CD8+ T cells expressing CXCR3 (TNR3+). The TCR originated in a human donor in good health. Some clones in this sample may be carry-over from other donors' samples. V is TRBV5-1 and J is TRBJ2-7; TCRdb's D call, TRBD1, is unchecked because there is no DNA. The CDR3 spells CASSVGQARTYEQYF.